The rows below give T cell receptor beta chains drawn from one sample of a study of graft-versus-host responses after intestinal transplantation. The method was immunoSEQ multiplex PCR; TCRdb's version includes in-frame clones alone and lacks a portion of them. The data contain 15,000 to 20,000 clones, 82% of them singletons. Sample: ileum tissue, taken 17 days after transplant. These receptors came from a human patient who received an intestinal transplant, so some T cells may come from the graft donor. The CDR3 runs from the conserved cysteine through the conserved F or W. Each record gives: CDR3 length, J gene, clone size, D gene, V gene, CDR3 DNA, CDR3 protein. D genes are given only for firm matches. Rows give clone size only sometimes, using once, few, many, or a class for an expanded clone.

>13|TRBJ2-7|.|.|TRBV27
TGTGCCAGCAGTTTATTGGGACCCTACGAGCAGTACTTC
CASSLLGPYEQYF
>18|TRBJ2-1|.|.|TRBV27
TGTGCCAGCAGTCCCCCCAGATCCTTGGCGGGCACAGACAATGAGCAGTTCTTC
CASSPPRSLAGTDNEQFF
>17|TRBJ2-1|.|TRBD2|TRBV7-9
TGTGCCAGCAGCTCCCCCACCAGCGGGAGGGTCTACAATGAGCAGTTCTTC
CASSSPTSGRVYNEQFF
>19|TRBJ2-6|.|TRBD1|TRBV6-7
TGTGCCAGCAGTTACCCAATACGGGACAGGGGTTCAGGGGCCAACGTCCTGACTTTC
CASSYPIRDRGSGANVLTF
>13|TRBJ2-7|.|.|TRBV9
TGTGCCAGCAGCGTAGGGTCCCCCAGCGAGCAGTACTTC
CASSVGSPSEQYF
>15|TRBJ2-7|few|TRBD2|TRBV4-2
TGTGCCAGCAGCCCATCGACTAGCGGGACCTACGAGCAGTACTTC
CASSPSTSGTYEQYF
>14|TRBJ2-2|once|.|TRBV11-1
TGTGCCAGCAGCTTAGAATACTGGACCGGGGAGCTGTTTTTT
CASSLEYWTGELFF
>11|TRBJ2-1|.|.|TRBV28
TGTGCCAGCAGCAAGTACCATGAGCAGTTCTTC
CASSKYHEQFF
>15|TRBJ2-1|.|.|TRBV7-3
TGTGCCAGCAGCCCTCAAGGGTCGTGGGAAAATGAGCAGTTCTTC
CASSPQGSWENEQFF
>17|TRBJ2-1|.|.|TRBV27
TGTGCCAGCAGGGCAGGGGGGGTCCTCCGCTCCTACAATGAGCAGTTCTTC
CASRAGGVLRSYNEQFF
>13|TRBJ1-2|.|.|TRBV6-5
TGTGCCAGCAGTTTCGTCCCAGGGAATGGCTACACCTTC
CASSFVPGNGYTF
>14|TRBJ2-7|once|TRBD2|TRBV27
TGTGCCAGCAGTTCCCGACTAGCGGGAGGCGAGCAGTACTTC
CASSSRLAGGEQYF
>15|TRBJ2-7|.|.|TRBV11-2
TGTGCCAGCAGCTTAGTTCGGGGTATCTCCGACGAGCAGTACTTC
CASSLVRGISDEQYF
>15|TRBJ2-3|.|TRBD2|TRBV9
TGTGCCAGCAGCGTCCTAGCGGTACCCACAGATACGCAGTATTTT
CASSVLAVPTDTQYF
>15|TRBJ2-7|few|TRBD2|TRBV27
TGTGCCAGCAGTCCCATCCTAGCGGAGTCCTACGAGCAGTACTTC
CASSPILAESYEQYF
>15|TRBJ2-7|.|.|TRBV30
TGTGCCTGGAGTGCCCCCGACTGGGTGTATAGCGAGCAGTACTTC
CAWSAPDWVYSEQYF
>14|TRBJ2-7|.|.|TRBV5-6
TGTGCCAGCAGCTTGCGTCAGGGGTACCACGAGCAGTACTTC
CASSLRQGYHEQYF
>15|TRBJ2-3|.|TRBD2|TRBV27
TGTGCCAGCAGTTCGGCTAGCGGGTTAACAGATACGCAGTATTTT
CASSSASGLTDTQYF
>15|TRBJ2-2|.|.|TRBV28
TGTGCCAGCAGTTTTGGGGGCCCCGGGACCGGGGAGCTGTTTTTT
CASSFGGPGTGELFF
>11|TRBJ1-2|.|.|TRBV4-2
TGTGCCAGCAGCCAAGGTCGGGGCTACACCTTC
CASSQGRGYTF
>14|TRBJ2-7|.|.|TRBV5-1
TGCGCCAGCAGCTTGGCGGGGTCTTCCTACGAGCAGTACTTC
CASSLAGSSYEQYF
>18|TRBJ2-7|.|.|TRBV7-3
TGTGCCAGCAGCCTGACCTCTCACGGGACTCCAAACCCCTACGAGCAGTACTTC
CASSLTSHGTPNPYEQYF
>15|TRBJ2-1|.|TRBD2|TRBV4-3
TGCGCCAGCAGCCAAGATAGGACTAGCTGGAGTGAGCAGTTCTTC
CASSQDRTSWSEQFF
>16|TRBJ2-7|.|.|TRBV5-6
TGTGCCAGCAGCTTGGGGTGGGGAAGGGTCTCCTACGAGCAGTACTTC
CASSLGWGRVSYEQYF
>17|TRBJ1-2|.|.|TRBV13
TGTGCCAGCAGCCCCCGCGGAATCAGAGTCCTTTACTATGGCTACACCTTC
CASSPRGIRVLYYGYTF
>14|TRBJ1-4|.|.|TRBV7-6
TGTGCCAGCAGCCCTAGAGAGGCTAATGAAAAACTGTTTTTT
CASSPREANEKLFF